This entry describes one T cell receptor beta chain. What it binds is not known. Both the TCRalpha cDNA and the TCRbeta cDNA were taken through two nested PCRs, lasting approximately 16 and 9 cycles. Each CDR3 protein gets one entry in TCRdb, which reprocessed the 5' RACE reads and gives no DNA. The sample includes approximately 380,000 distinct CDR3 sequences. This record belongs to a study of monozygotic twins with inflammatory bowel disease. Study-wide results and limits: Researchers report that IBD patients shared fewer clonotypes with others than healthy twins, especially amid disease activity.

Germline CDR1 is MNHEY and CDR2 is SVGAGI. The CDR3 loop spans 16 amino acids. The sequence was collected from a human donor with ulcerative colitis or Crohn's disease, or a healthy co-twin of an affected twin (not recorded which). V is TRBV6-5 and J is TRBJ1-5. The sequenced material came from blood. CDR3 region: CASSLNEVGENQPQHF.